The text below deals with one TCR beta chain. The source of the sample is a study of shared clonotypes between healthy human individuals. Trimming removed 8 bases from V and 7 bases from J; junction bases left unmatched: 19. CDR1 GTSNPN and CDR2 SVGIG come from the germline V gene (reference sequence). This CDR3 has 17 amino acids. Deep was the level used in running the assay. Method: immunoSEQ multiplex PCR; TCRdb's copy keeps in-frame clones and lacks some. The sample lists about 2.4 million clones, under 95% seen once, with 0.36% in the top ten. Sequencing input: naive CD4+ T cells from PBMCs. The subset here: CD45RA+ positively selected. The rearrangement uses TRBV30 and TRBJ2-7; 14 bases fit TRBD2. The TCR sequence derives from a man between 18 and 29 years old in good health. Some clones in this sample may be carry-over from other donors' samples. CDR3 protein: CARDPGTSGSYSGEQYF. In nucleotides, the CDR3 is TGTGCCAGAGACCCCGGGACTAGCGGGAGTTATTCAGGGGAGCAGTACTTC.